A selection of T cell receptor beta chains follows, all from one sample in a study of cytomegalovirus exposure and HLA in healthy donors. The protocol was immunoSEQ multiplex PCR, while the TCRdb copy is restricted to in-frame clones and leaves out a portion. The sample includes tens of thousands of clones, approximately 78% of them seen just once. The sequencing sample was made of PBMCs. The receptors originated from a man in his late teens or twenties in good health and CMV-seropositive. Each CDR3 is given with its conserved first and last residue. The D gene is left open where the match is weak. Only part of the rows carry a size: once, few, many, or a class if the clone is expanded.

d_call j_call clone_size v_call cdr3_nt cdr3_aa
. TRBJ2-3 . TRBV7-9 TGTGCCAGCAGCTTCTCTATAAGCACAGATACGCAGTATTTT CASSFSISTDTQYF
TRBD1 TRBJ1-1 . TRBV6-6 TGTGCCAGCAGTACCCTGACAGGGCGGGATGAAGCTTTCTTT CASSTLTGRDEAFF
TRBD2 TRBJ2-1 few TRBV30 TGTGCCAGTCCCCGGGGGCTAGCGGGAGGGCTTGAGCAGTTCTTC CASPRGLAGGLEQFF
. TRBJ2-7 . TRBV27 TGTGCCAGCAGCCGCGACAGGTACGAGCAGTACTTC CASSRDRYEQYF
. TRBJ1-4 . TRBV9 TGTGCCAGCAGCGCCCAAGGGAGACCTAATGAAAAACTGTTTTTT CASSAQGRPNEKLFF
. TRBJ1-1 . TRBV11-1 TGTGCCAGCAGCCCCGGGGAGAACACTGAAGCTTTCTTT CASSPGENTEAFF
TRBD1 TRBJ1-2 . TRBV28 TGTGCCAGCAAGGACAGGATCGTTCACTATGGCTACACCTTC CASKDRIVHYGYTF
. TRBJ2-7 few TRBV6-5 TGTGCCAGCAGTTACTCGGCCAGCTCCTACGAGCAGTACTTC CASSYSASSYEQYF
. TRBJ2-2 . TRBV19 TGTGCCAGTAGTTTAATCGGGGAGCTGTTTTTT CASSLIGELFF
. TRBJ1-2 . TRBV19 TGTGCCAGTGAGATGGACAGACCTTATGGCTACACCTTC CASEMDRPYGYTF
TRBD1 TRBJ1-2 . TRBV5-1 TGCGCCAGCAGCTCCCTTCCGGGACAGGACTTTGACTATGGCTACACCTTC CASSSLPGQDFDYGYTF
. TRBJ1-3 . TRBV18 TGTGCCAGCTCACCACGGGAGAACCGAAACACCATATATTTT CASSPRENRNTIYF
TRBD2 TRBJ2-3 few TRBV4-1 TGCGCCAGCAGCCGGAGTTTGGCGGGAGGCTCAGATACGCAGTATTTT CASSRSLAGGSDTQYF
. TRBJ1-5 once TRBV28 TGTGCCAGCAGTTCAGGGATTGTTCAGCCCCAGCATTTT CASSSGIVQPQHF
. TRBJ2-7 . TRBV7-7 TGTGCTAGCAGCTTAGTAGCCTACGAGCAGTACTTC CASSLVAYEQYF
. TRBJ1-4 . TRBV30 TGTGCCTGGAGTCCGTCGGCGGTCGAAAAACTGTTTTTT CAWSPSAVEKLFF
. TRBJ1-4 . TRBV5-1 TGCGCCAGCAGCTTGGAACCCCGGCAGGCGGGGGAAAAACTGTTTTTT CASSLEPRQAGEKLFF
TRBD1 TRBJ1-2 . TRBV2 TGTGCCAGCAGATCGGCCGGGACAGGGGATTGGGGGACCTTC CASRSAGTGDWGTF
TRBD1 TRBJ2-5 once TRBV5-1 TGCGCCAGCAGCGGACAGGGGTCTGAGACCCAGTACTTC CASSGQGSETQYF
TRBD1 TRBJ2-5 . TRBV30 TGTGCCTGCGCCGGGACAGGGGGTCAAGAGACCCAGTACTTC CACAGTGGQETQYF